The next 27 T cell receptor beta chains were all read from a single sample in a study of shared clonotypes between healthy human individuals (dated by TCRdb to 2019 to 2021). CD8 naive samples were CD45RO-negative cells positively selected for CCR7, giving a CD45RA+CCR7+ population that excluded TemRA cells. The library was built by means of the immunoSEQ multiplex PCR assay. Not all clones reach the TCRdb copy of this immuneACCESS table, which keeps in-frame sequences only. Checked studies attribute under half of the gap to unresolved V genes and leave the rest unexplained. The sample table lists 760,000 or so clones, about 96% of them with a count of one. Around 0.21% of the sample is in the top ten clones. Input material: naive CD8+ T cells sorted from blood. Per the publication, the cell subset or site label means: CD45RA+CCR7+. The receptors come from a man aged 25-45 years in good health.

The CDR3, as DNA: TGTGCCAGCAGACCCTCTAGGTCGGGCTACGAGCAGTACTTC. It is translated as CASRPSRSGYEQYF. J is TRBJ2-7 and V is TRBV6-5; D is unclear. The CDR3 extends over 14 amino acids. V lost 6 bases, J lost 3 bases, and 15 bases lay in between. Germline V CDR1 and CDR2: MNHEY, SVGAGI.

The chain is built from TRBV10-1 and TRBJ2-2; 8 positions agree with TRBD2. Germline CDR1 and CDR2: WNHNN and SYGVQD (reference sequence). The CDR3 length is 16 residues. V shed 4 bases and J 4 bases; nucleotides not matched to a gene: 8. CDR3 sequence: CASSGSGSVFTGELFF. Here the CDR3 DNA reads TGCGCCAGCAGTGGCAGCGGGAGTGTATTCACCGGGGAGCTGTTTTTT.

The rearrangement links TRBV7-9 to TRBJ2-3, with 7 bases identical to TRBD1. The J segment lost 2 bases and the V segment lost 0 bases, leaving 5 bases of the junction unmatched. Per germline, CDR1 SEHNR and CDR2 FQNEAQ (reference sequence). This CDR3 spans 16 amino acids. CDR3: CASSLAVGGITDTQYF. The CDR3 DNA reads TGTGCCAGCAGCTTAGCCGTAGGGGGCATCACAGATACGCAGTATTTT. The complete variable domain, with remaining parts taken from reference TRBV7-9 and TRBJ2-3, reads DTGVSQNPRHKITKRGQNVTFRCDPISEHNRLYWYRQTLGQGPEFLTYFQNEAQLEKSRLLSDRFSAERPKGSFSTLEIQRTEQGDSAMYLCASSLAVGGITDTQYFGPGTRLTVL.

The chain has TRBV5-6 and TRBJ2-5; 8 bases agree with TRBD2. The better agreement between TRBJ2-7 and the DNA end casts doubt on the J call. CDR3 length equals 15 residues. Germline values: CDR1 SGHDT, CDR2 YYEEEE. CDR3 region: CASSLGTGGPYEQYF. The CDR3 DNA is TGTGCCAGCAGCTTGGGGACGGGAGGGCCCTACGAGCAGTACTTC.

The chain has TRBV27 and TRBJ1-2; no clear D. Trimming pared 5 bases from V and 8 bases from J, leaving 21 bases between. CDR1 and CDR2 (germline): MNHEY, SMNVEV (reference sequence). The CDR3 runs to 15 residues. CDR3 sequence (DNA): TGTGCCAGCAGTCCATCAAACCCCCGGTCGGCGGGCTACACCTTC. It specifies CASSPSNPRSAGYTF.

The chain combines TRBV7-6 with TRBJ2-6, with D possibly being TRBD2 (5 bases). Germline V CDR1 and CDR2: SGHVS, FNYEAQ. The V and J ends lost 1 base and 6 bases respectively, with 22 bases between them. CDR3 length equals 19 residues. CDR3 sequence: CASSLGASWRYGEANVLTF. The CDR3 DNA reads TGTGCCAGCAGCTTAGGGGCCTCGTGGAGGTACGGCGAGGCCAACGTCCTGACTTTC.

The V call is TRBV10-1, the J call TRBJ2-5; D is unclear. CDR1 is WNHNN and CDR2 is SYGVQD in the germline V gene (reference sequence). V was cut by 3 bases and J by 3 bases, with 11 bases left in between. The CDR3 contains 14 residues. The CDR3 bases are TGCGCCAGCAGTGATGTGGCAGGAAAAGAGACCCAGTACTTC. Translating gives CASSDVAGKETQYF.

V is TRBV6-6 and J is TRBJ1-4; no reliable D call. The CDR3 has 13 residues. Germline CDR1 reads MNHNY; CDR2 reads SVGAGI (reference sequence). V was pared by 6 bases and J by 11 bases, with 16 bases between. For the CDR3, the DNA is TGTGCCAGCAGCACCCCCGAGTGGGATAAACTGTTTTTT. It translates to CASSTPEWDKLFF.

CDR3 in DNA: TGTGCCAGCAGTTACTCCCGGGAGGGTAGAGAGACCCAGTACTTC. Its translation: CASSYSREGRETQYF. The genes are TRBV6-6 and TRBJ2-5; 8 bases line up with TRBD2. The length of the CDR3 is 15 residues. J lost 4 bases, V lost 0 bases, and 4 bases had no gene match. CDR1 and CDR2 (germline): MNHNY, SVGAGI (reference sequence).

The J gene is TRBJ2-7, the V gene TRBV27; D is uncertain. There are 14 residues in the CDR3. Looked up from germline, CDR1 is MNHEY and CDR2 is SMNVEV (reference sequence). With 6 bases removed from V and 7 bases from J, the gap between germline ends came to 19 bases. CDR3 region: CASSLLGPSEEQYF. DNA for the CDR3: TGTGCCAGCAGCCTACTCGGGCCGAGTGAGGAGCAGTACTTC.

The chain joins TRBV5-1 to TRBJ1-1, with TRBD1 identical over 8 bases. With 2 bases clipped from V and 4 bases from J, the junction kept 7 bases outside the gene matches. Germline CDR1 and CDR2: SGHRS and YFSETQ. The CDR3 is 15 residues long. CDR3 sequence (DNA): TGCGCCAGCAGCTTCCCCGAAACAGGGGGCACTGAAGCTTTCTTT. As protein: CASSFPETGGTEAFF. Looking up the rest from reference TRBV5-1 and TRBJ1-1 gives the full variable domain: KAGVTQTPRYLIKTRGQQVTLSCSPISGHRSVSWYQQTPGQGLQFLFEYFSETQRNKGNFPGRFSGRQFSNSRSEMNVSTLELGDSALYLCASSFPETGGTEAFFGQGTRLTVV.

The rearrangement uses TRBV11-3 and TRBJ2-1; 10 bases line up with TRBD2. V was pared by 5 bases and J by 7 bases, with 8 bases of the junction left unmatched. The germline V gene encodes CDR1 SGHNT and CDR2 YENEEA. CDR3 size: 15 residues. The CDR3 region is CASSPLAGEGNEQFF. The DNA for the CDR3 is TGTGCCAGCAGCCCCCTAGCGGGAGAAGGGAATGAGCAGTTCTTC. Supplemented by reference TRBV11-3 and TRBJ2-1, the full variable domain reads EAGVVQSPRYKIIEKKQPVAFWCNPISGHNTLYWYLQNLGQGPELLIRYENEEAVDDSQLPKDRFSAERLKGVDSTLKIQPAELGDSAVYLCASSPLAGEGNEQFFGPGTRLTVL.

CDR3: CASSPEANTEAFF. CDR3 nucleotides: TGTGCCAGCAGCCCGGAGGCTAACACTGAAGCTTTCTTT. The V gene is TRBV5-4, the J gene TRBJ1-1; D gene uncertain. The ends were cut back, 4 bases at V and 2 bases at J, with 9 bases in the middle. Germline V gene lookup returns CDR1 SGHNT and CDR2 YYREEE (reference sequence). This CDR3 region has 13 residues.

The chain joins TRBV7-5 to TRBJ2-1; TRBD1, the table's D call, was not compared with the DNA. TRBV7-5 is recorded as a pseudogene. The CDR3 sequence is 12 residues long. The CDR3 region is CARSLALTGPFF. CDR3 sequence (DNA): TGTGCCAGAAGCTTAGCCCTTACAGGTCCGTTCTTC.

The chain combines TRBV5-5 with TRBJ2-1; D not certain. The CDR3 runs 13 residues. Germline assignment: CDR1 SGHKS and CDR2 YYEKEE (reference sequence). Trimming cost V 4 bases and J 3 bases, with 8 bases left between them. CDR3 in DNA: TGTGCCAGCAGCCCCTGGGACTACAATGAGCAGTTCTTC. Protein: CASSPWDYNEQFF. The full variable domain, completed using reference TRBV5-5 and TRBJ2-1, is DAGVTQSPTHLIKTRGQQVTLRCSPISGHKSVSWYQQVLGQGPQFIFQYYEKEERGRGNFPDRFSARQFPNYSSELNVNALLLGDSALYLCASSPWDYNEQFFGPGTRLTVL.

The chain links TRBV6-5 to TRBJ2-7; no clear D gene. V gave up 2 bases and J gave up 2 bases, with 13 bases separating them. The CDR3 runs to 15 residues. Per germline, CDR1 MNHEY and CDR2 SVGAGI. The CDR3 DNA sequence: TGTGCCAGCAGTTACGGGGATGACATTACCTACGAGCAGTACTTC. It encodes CASSYGDDITYEQYF.

J is TRBJ2-7 and V is TRBV5-1; D uncertain. V was cut by 5 bases and J by 1 base, with 13 bases left in between. Germline V lookup: CDR1 SGHRS, CDR2 YFSETQ. The CDR3 spans 14 residues. This chain's CDR3 is CASSYQGRSYEQYF. CDR3 sequence (DNA): TGCGCCAGCAGTTACCAAGGGCGTTCCTACGAGCAGTACTTC. Supplemented by reference TRBV5-1 and TRBJ2-7, the full variable domain reads KAGVTQTPRYLIKTRGQQVTLSCSPISGHRSVSWYQQTPGQGLQFLFEYFSETQRNKGNFPGRFSGRQFSNSRSEMNVSTLELGDSALYLCASSYQGRSYEQYFGPGTRLTVT.

The chain couples TRBV27 to TRBJ2-3; possibly TRBD2 for D (6 bases). CDR1 is MNHEY, CDR2 SMNVEV, per germline (reference sequence). CDR3 size: 14 residues. The V gene lost 4 bases and the J gene lost 2 bases, with 10 bases spanning the gap. The chain's CDR3 is CASSYGTFTDTQYF. The CDR3 DNA follows: TGTGCCAGCAGTTATGGGACTTTCACAGATACGCAGTATTTT.

This chain uses TRBV6-5 with TRBJ2-1; TRBD1 might be the D (5 bases). V was cut by 2 bases and J by 5 bases, with 16 bases left in between. Germline assignment: CDR1 MNHEY and CDR2 SVGAGI. The CDR3 is 16 residues long. In DNA, the CDR3 is TGTGCCAGCAGTTACATAAGACAGCGCTCGAACAATGAGCAGTTCTTC. Encoded protein: CASSYIRQRSNNEQFF.

The V and J genes are TRBV28 and TRBJ2-3; possible D gene TRBD1, 5 bases. Germline CDR1 reads MDHEN; CDR2 reads SYDVKM. This CDR3 contains 14 residues. V lost 8 bases and J 1 base, leaving 13 bases between the germline ends. CDR3 coding DNA: TGTGCCAGCGCTTGGGGCTCGGGCACAGATACGCAGTATTTT. It encodes CASAWGSGTDTQYF.

The J gene is TRBJ2-7, the V gene TRBV6-1; possibly TRBD1 for D (6 bases). V was clipped by 5 bases and J by 2 bases, with 10 bases between them. CDR3 length: 13 residues. Germline V gene data show CDR1 as MNHNS and CDR2 as SASEGT. DNA for the CDR3: TGTGCCAGCAGTTGGACAGTTCCCTACGAGCAGTACTTC. Residues: CASSWTVPYEQYF.

The chain has TRBV5-1 and TRBJ2-3; the match to TRBD2 covers 13 bases. Per germline, CDR1 SGHRS and CDR2 YFSETQ. V lost 4 bases to trimming and J lost 6 bases; unmatched junction nucleotides: 20. The CDR3 totals 20 residues. The chain's CDR3 is CASSPHGTSGKGVRFDTQYF. The CDR3 coding sequence is TGCGCCAGCAGCCCCCATGGGACTAGCGGGAAGGGAGTCAGATTCGATACGCAGTATTTT.

The chain links TRBV30 to TRBJ2-3; 11 nucleotides align to TRBD1. The germline CDR1 and CDR2 sequences are GTSNPN and SVGIG (reference sequence). The CDR3 is 15 residues long. V lost 2 bases, J lost 8 bases, and 9 bases stayed unmatched. The CDR3 spells CAWSPGTGGLGTQYF. CDR3 sequence (DNA): TGTGCCTGGAGTCCGGGGACAGGGGGTTTAGGTACGCAGTATTTT.

The chain couples TRBV2 to TRBJ2-7, with TRBD2 identical over 12 bases. Germline trimming cut 8 bases from V and 5 bases from J; bases unmatched to any gene: 13. This CDR3 region has 16 residues. CDR1 is SNHLY and CDR2 is FYNNEI in the germline V gene. The CDR3 here is CASRTRLAGASHEQYF. For the CDR3, the DNA is TGTGCCAGCCGCACGCGACTAGCGGGAGCCTCTCACGAGCAGTACTTC.

This chain joins TRBV25-1 and TRBJ2-5; perhaps TRBD1 as D (6 bases). CDR3 size: 15 residues. Trimming shortened V by 0 bases and J by 2 bases, and 10 bases separated the two germline ends. Germline V gene sequence: CDR1 MGHDK, CDR2 SYGVNS. CDR3 in DNA: TGTGCCAGCAGTGAATACGGACAGAGGCAAGAGACCCAGTACTTC. It specifies CASSEYGQRQETQYF.

V is TRBV6-1 and J is TRBJ2-1; D is unresolved. The CDR3 covers 15 residues. V was clipped by 3 bases and J by 2 bases, with 11 bases between them. CDR1 and CDR2 (germline): MNHNS, SASEGT. The CDR3 protein is CASSESRVTYNEQFF. CDR3 DNA: TGTGCCAGCAGTGAGTCAAGGGTCACCTACAATGAGCAGTTCTTC.

The chain couples TRBV13 to TRBJ2-1; no definite D call. The germline V and J ends were trimmed by 9 bases and 0 bases, with 12 bases remaining between them. The CDR3 contains 14 residues. Germline V gene lookup returns CDR1 PRHDT and CDR2 FYEKMQ (reference sequence). CDR3 sequence reads: CASSLLDSYNEQFF. The CDR3 nucleotides read TGTGCCAGTTCTTTGTTGGACTCCTACAATGAGCAGTTCTTC.